This is a list of T cell receptor beta chains from one sample in a study of vaccination effects on CD4 cells after COVID-19. Assay used: immunoSEQ multiplex PCR; TCRdb lists only in-frame clones, some missing. The sample lists fewer than 85,000 clones, roughly 76% occurring once. These TCRs are of unknown antigen specificity. The sample here was CD4+ T cells from PBMCs cultured with HCoV-OC43 spike peptides, taken after COVID-19 vaccination. These receptors all come from a human donor who received a COVID-19 vaccine. Both conserved end residues are part of each CDR3. The D gene is left open where the match is weak. Expanded clones are given a class, and other clones once, few, many or no size at all.

v_call	j_call	clone_size	d_call	cdr3_aa	cdr3_nt
TRBV24-1	TRBJ2-1	.	TRBD1	CATSDAGTGDNEQFF	TGTGCCACCAGTGATGCCGGGACAGGGGACAATGAGCAGTTCTTC
TRBV30	TRBJ1-2	.	.	CAWSPGGRDGYTF	TGTGCCTGGAGCCCGGGGGGCCGAGATGGCTACACCTTC
TRBV30	TRBJ1-2	.	TRBD1	CAWSVGDRAPNDYGYTF	TGTGCCTGGAGTGTGGGGGACAGGGCCCCCAACGACTATGGCTACACCTTC
TRBV19	TRBJ1-1	.	.	CASSTIYGGNGTEAFF	TGTGCCAGTAGTACAATATACGGGGGTAATGGCACTGAAGCTTTCTTT
TRBV29-1	TRBJ2-1	.	TRBD1	CSVRNTGTGGTDEQFF	TGCAGCGTTCGTAACACCGGGACAGGGGGCACCGATGAGCAGTTCTTC
TRBV4-1	TRBJ1-2	.	.	CASSLWGFGYGYTF	TGCGCCAGCAGCCTTTGGGGGTTCGGCTATGGCTACACCTTC
TRBV2	TRBJ1-4	.	TRBD1	CASSDRGLSNEKLFF	TGTGCCAGCAGTGACAGGGGGCTCTCTAATGAAAAACTGTTTTTT
TRBV7-9	TRBJ1-1	.	TRBD1	CASSLGPGGGTEAFF	TGTGCCAGCAGCTTAGGCCCAGGGGGAGGCACTGAAGCTTTCTTT
TRBV24-1	TRBJ1-2	.	.	CATSGADGYTF	TGTGCCACGTCGGGCGCTGATGGCTACACCTTC
TRBV7-2	TRBJ1-2	.	.	CASSLNRFPSQPTF	TGTGCCAGCAGCTTGAACAGGTTCCCCTCCCAGCCCACCTTC
TRBV2	TRBJ1-1	few	.	CASRVRNTEAFF	TGTGCCAGCAGGGTCAGGAACACTGAAGCTTTCTTT
TRBV19	TRBJ2-2	.	.	CASSITSSGSGTGELFF	TGTGCCAGTAGTATAACTAGCTCCGGGAGTGGTACCGGGGAGCTGTTTTTT
TRBV12-3/TRBV12-4	TRBJ2-5	.	.	CASSFPGETQYF	TGTGCCAGCAGTTTTCCGGGAGAGACCCAGTACTTC
TRBV5-1	TRBJ2-1	.	TRBD1	CASSVRDRTYNEQFF	TGCGCCAGCAGCGTGCGGGACAGGACCTACAATGAGCAGTTCTTC
TRBV19	TRBJ1-4	.	TRBD1	CASSARGRGEKLFF	TGTGCCAGTAGTGCCAGGGGGCGCGGTGAAAAACTGTTTTTT
TRBV3-1/TRBV3-2	TRBJ1-6	.	.	CASSQEADGNNSPLHF	TGTGCCAGCAGCCAAGAGGCGGACGGGAATAATTCACCCCTCCACTTT
TRBV18	TRBJ2-3	.	TRBD2	CASSPVSGASTDTQYF	TGTGCCAGCTCACCGGTCAGCGGGGCCAGCACAGATACGCAGTATTTT
TRBV12-3/TRBV12-4	TRBJ2-2	.	.	CASSSYPGELFF	TGTGCCAGCAGTTCGTATCCCGGGGAGCTGTTTTTT
TRBV27	TRBJ2-3	.	.	CASQLGTSDTQYF	TGTGCCAGTCAACTAGGGACAAGTGATACGCAGTATTTT
TRBV5-1	TRBJ2-3	few	TRBD1	CASSPGTGTDTQYF	TGCGCCAGCAGCCCCGGGACAGGGACAGATACGCAGTATTTT
TRBV6-5	TRBJ1-6	.	.	CASRETNSPLHF	TGTGCCAGCAGAGAGACGAATTCACCCCTCCACTTT
TRBV28	TRBJ1-4	.	.	CATRTEGPTNEKLFF	TGTGCCACGAGGACTGAGGGGCCAACTAATGAAAAACTGTTTTTT
TRBV24-1	TRBJ2-5	.	.	CATSDSGTGGETQYF	TGTGCCACCAGTGATAGTGGGACGGGGGGCGAAACCCAGTACTTC
TRBV21-1	TRBJ2-5	.	.	CASGETQYF	TGTGCCAGCGGCGAGACCCAGTACTTC
TRBV7-3	TRBJ2-6	once	.	CASSLVGTGANVLTF	TGTGCCAGCAGCTTAGTAGGGACTGGGGCCAACGTCCTGACTTTC